This T cell receptor (beta chain) originates from a study of T cells in Graves' hyperthyroidism and ophthalmopathy. Diagnoses rested on clinical symptoms, serum thyroxine and TRAb, thyroid ultrasound and orbital computed tomography. TCR beta CDR3 region amplification was performed from RNA transcripts. First-round RT-PCR of the TCR CDR3 relied on the HTBI primer set. TCRdb passed the multiplex PCR reads through MiXCR, listing each CDR3 protein once. Here the sample spans about 590,000 distinct CDR3 sequences, 15% to 18% being singletons. This clonotype was recorded many times. Its antigen remains unidentified. CDR1 and CDR2 (germline): MNHEY, SMNVEV (reference sequence). The CDR3 sequence is 21 residues long. The junction had 14 bases not matched to a gene; V was cut back by 0 bases and J by 3 bases. The study, taken as a whole, reports: Most thyroid clonotypes with frequency above 0.001 were detected in blood.

The sequenced sample consisted of blood. This clonotype was sampled from a woman aged 30 to 39 with Graves' hyperthyroidism. This rearrangement joins TRBV27 to TRBJ2-2; 12 bases are a match to TRBD2. CDR3 in amino acids: CASSLSIHPLAGGPYTGELFF. The CDR3 nucleotides read TGTGCCAGCAGTTTATCAATCCATCCTCTAGCGGGAGGGCCTTACACCGGGGAGCTGTTTTTT.